The 26 T cell receptor beta chains below come from one sample, sequenced in a study of shared T cell receptors in the human thymus. The table came from immunoSEQ multiplex PCR; TCRdb's copy has only in-frame clones and leaves some out. Here the sample spans hundreds of thousands of clones, around nine tenths being singletons. The sample was also linked to a second study, of human thymus T cells.

The material sequenced was thymocytes. These TCRs come from a boy under three years old with a congenital heart defect.

This chain uses TRBV7-3 with TRBJ2-5; possibly TRBD2 for D (7 bases). The V gene's germline CDR1 is SGHTA and CDR2 FQGTGA. The CDR3 totals 15 residues. V lost 6 bases and J lost 2, with 16 bases in between. The CDR3: CASSSGRGAQETQYF. The CDR3, as DNA: TGTGCCAGCAGTTCGGGGAGGGGGGCTCAAGAGACCCAGTACTTC.

The rearrangement joins TRBV28 to TRBJ1-2; 7 bases align to TRBD1. The CDR3 loop spans 16 amino acids. Germline CDR1 MDHEN, CDR2 SYDVKM. V shed 5 bases, J shed 2 bases, and the junction held 11 bases outside the gene matches. The CDR3 coding sequence is TGTGCCAGCAGTCCCCCGGGAGGGGGCAGAAACTATGGCTACACCTTC. It codes for CASSPPGGGRNYGYTF.

The rearrangement uses TRBV16 and TRBJ2-5; D not certain. The CDR3 covers 11 residues. Trimming removed 4 bases at V and 5 bases at J, with 5 bases between. The germline CDR1 and CDR2 sequences are KGHSY and FQNENV. CDR3 sequence: CASSPRETQYF. In nucleotides, the CDR3 is TGTGCCAGCAGCCCGAGGGAGACCCAGTACTTC.

The J gene is TRBJ2-3, the V gene TRBV25-1; tentatively, D is TRBD1 (6 bases). Trimming removed 6 bases from V and 0 bases from J, with 13 bases in between. Germline V gene lookup returns CDR1 MGHDK and CDR2 SYGVNS. The CDR3 has 15 residues. In nucleotides, the CDR3 is TGTGCCAGCAGGTCACGGGACACTAGCACAGATACGCAGTATTTT. It specifies CASRSRDTSTDTQYF.

The J gene is TRBJ2-3, the V gene TRBV11-3; 7 positions match TRBD1. This CDR3 is built from 14 residues. Germline trimming cut 5 bases from V and 6 bases from J; bases unmatched to any gene: 8. CDR1 is SGHNT, CDR2 YENEEA, per germline. This CDR3 reads CASSPRGGMDTQYF. Written as DNA, the CDR3 is TGTGCCAGCAGCCCCCGAGGGGGCATGGATACGCAGTATTTT.

The chain carries TRBV5-1 and TRBJ2-1; D possibly corresponds to TRBD2 (6 bases). CDR1 is SGHRS, CDR2 YFSETQ, per germline. V lost 4 bases to trimming and J lost 6 bases, with 26 bases between them. The CDR3 is made up of 18 amino acids. The CDR3 DNA sequence: TGCGCCAGCAGCCTGCCGTCGGGCGGGAATAGCCCCCTCAATGAGCAGTTCTTC. Its translation is CASSLPSGGNSPLNEQFF.

The chain employs TRBV11-2 and TRBJ1-5; TRBD1 matches 12 bases. V lost 0 bases and J lost 0; bases outside the gene matches: 3. This CDR3 is built from 18 residues. Germline loops: CDR1 SGHAT, CDR2 FQNNGV. The CDR3 bases are TGTGCCAGCAGCTTAGAGGGGGACAGGGGGCATAGCAATCAGCCCCAGCATTTT. It translates to CASSLEGDRGHSNQPQHF.

The chain uses TRBV19 and TRBJ1-2; 9 bases are shared with TRBD1. Germline V gives CDR1 LNHDA, CDR2 SQIVND (reference sequence). Trimming took 5 bases from V and 7 from J; bases not matched to a gene: 8. The CDR3 is 14 residues long. The CDR3 nucleotides are TGTGCCAGTAGTGGCGACAGGGGGGCGTTTGGCTACACCTTC. Its protein is CASSGDRGAFGYTF.

The rearrangement links TRBV5-1 to TRBJ2-3; 8 bases fit TRBD1. J was trimmed by 7 bases and V by 4 bases; bases with no gene match: 5. The CDR3 spans 13 residues. The germline CDR1 and CDR2 sequences are SGHRS and YFSETQ. In DNA form, the CDR3 reads TGCGCCAGCAGCACGGGACAGGAGAATACGCAGTATTTT. Translating gives CASSTGQENTQYF.

There are a few counts of this clone. This chain links TRBV4-1 with TRBJ1-5, with 9 nucleotides matching TRBD1. The V segment lost 0 bases and the J segment 1 base; nucleotides outside the gene matches: 7. CDR3 size: 18 residues. Germline V gene lookup returns CDR1 MGHRA and CDR2 YSYEKL. CDR3 bases: TGCGCCAGCAGCCAAGACCCCGGACAGGGGATGAGCAATCAGCCCCAGCATTTT. Protein sequence: CASSQDPGQGMSNQPQHF.

This clone came up a few times. This chain uses TRBV4-3 with TRBJ2-3, with D possibly TRBD1 on 6 matching bases. Germline assignment: CDR1 LGHNA and CDR2 YSLEER. The CDR3 runs 12 residues. Between the trimmed V and J ends, which lost 3 bases and 6 bases, there was a span of 7 bases. This CDR3 reads CASSHQGDTQYF. The CDR3 coding sequence is TGCGCCAGCAGCCACCAGGGGGATACGCAGTATTTT.

This chain connects TRBV28 to TRBJ2-5; TRBD2 is a possible D gene (5 bases). This CDR3 contains 17 residues. CDR1 is MDHEN, CDR2 SYDVKM, per germline. The ends were cut back, 2 bases at V and 1 base at J, with 17 bases in the middle. The CDR3 loop is CASSLVSDLAFQETQYF. DNA of the CDR3: TGTGCCAGCAGTTTAGTAAGTGATCTAGCTTTCCAAGAGACCCAGTACTTC.

The rearrangement uses TRBV11-2 and TRBJ1-3, with D perhaps matching TRBD1 (6 bases). The CDR3 loop spans 15 amino acids. Between the trimmed V and J ends, which lost 5 bases and 1 base, there was a span of 12 bases. CDR1 is SGHAT and CDR2 is FQNNGV in the germline V gene. The chain's CDR3 is CASSPHRESGNTIYF. The CDR3, as DNA: TGTGCCAGCAGCCCACACAGGGAATCTGGAAACACCATATATTTT.

V usage is TRBV19 and J usage is TRBJ1-2; 11 nucleotides align to TRBD1. Germline CDR1 LNHDA, CDR2 SQIVND (reference sequence). The CDR3 is made up of 17 amino acids. The V segment lost 7 bases and the J segment 8 bases; nucleotides outside the gene matches: 18. CDR3 protein: CASKFGDRGKGGSGYTF. DNA for the CDR3: TGTGCCAGTAAGTTCGGGGACAGGGGGAAAGGAGGCAGCGGCTACACCTTC.

This sequence joins TRBV7-2 and TRBJ2-5, with D tentatively TRBD1 (5 bases). Germline CDR1 reads SGHTA; CDR2 reads FQGNSA. The V gene lost 1 base and the J gene lost 5 bases, with 8 bases spanning the gap. The CDR3 loop spans 13 amino acids. This CDR3 reads CASSLDRFETQYF. The CDR3 region has the DNA TGTGCCAGCAGCTTAGACAGGTTTGAGACCCAGTACTTC.

The V and J genes are TRBV15 and TRBJ1-3, with D possibly matching TRBD1 (6 bases). The CDR3 is 19 amino acids. Per the germline V gene, CDR1 is LNHNV and CDR2 is YYDKDF (reference sequence). V lost 0 bases and J lost 2, with 20 bases in between. CDR3 nucleotide sequence: TGTGCCACCAGCAGAGATAGGTGGGGGGGCCCCGTCACTGGAAACACCATATATTTT. This gives the protein CATSRDRWGGPVTGNTIYF.

V is TRBV10-3 and J is TRBJ2-7; D not certain. V was trimmed by 3 bases and J by 2 bases, leaving 11 bases between them. CDR1 is ENHRY and CDR2 is SYGVKD in the germline V gene. The CDR3 consists of 14 residues. The chain's CDR3 is CAISDSVPPYEQYF. In DNA, the CDR3 is TGTGCCATCAGTGATTCGGTCCCCCCCTACGAGCAGTACTTC.

This clone appeared a single time. The CDR3 spells CASSLRLVPPDTQYF. The DNA for the CDR3 is TGCGCCAGCAGCCTGAGACTAGTCCCCCCAGATACGCAGTATTTT. The chain couples TRBV4-1 to TRBJ2-3; D might be TRBD2 (6 bases). The V end lost 4 bases, the J end lost 4 bases, and 15 bases lay between the germline ends. The CDR3 has 15 residues. Germline V CDR1 and CDR2: MGHRA, YSYEKL.

The gene calls are TRBV20-1 and TRBJ2-5, with 7 bases matching TRBD1. CDR3 length: 11 residues. Germline assignment: CDR1 DFQATT and CDR2 SNEGSKA (reference sequence). Here the CDR3 reads CIWLGGRTQYF. CDR3 nucleotide sequence: TGCATTTGGCTAGGGGGCAGGACCCAGTACTTC.

This clone was recorded only once. Relative to the germline gene, one junction end is altered; a read error may explain this. The chain links TRBV5-4 to TRBJ2-5; TRBD2 aligns across 7 bases. Germline loops: CDR1 SGHNT, CDR2 YYREEE (reference sequence). The CDR3 has 12 residues. Here the CDR3 DNA reads TGTGCCAGCAGCTTGGGGCGGGAGAGCATAGACTTC. Encoded protein: CASSLGRESIDF.

This sequence joins TRBV29-1 and TRBJ2-5, with D unclear. The V end lost 3 bases, the J end lost 5 bases, and 13 bases lay between the germline ends. The V gene's germline CDR1 is SQVTM and CDR2 ANQGSEA. The CDR3 is made up of 13 amino acids. CDR3 residues: CSVEARLRETQYF. CDR3 nucleotide sequence: TGCAGCGTTGAGGCAAGGTTGAGGGAGACCCAGTACTTC.

The chain combines TRBV7-9 with TRBJ2-1; possibly TRBD1 for D (6 bases). V shed 1 base and J shed 4 bases, with 17 bases lying between them. From germline, CDR1 is SEHNR and CDR2 FQNEAQ (reference sequence). The CDR3 sequence is 17 residues long. CDR3 sequence reads: CASSLGGGQGDYNEQFF. CDR3 nucleotide sequence: TGTGCCAGCAGCTTAGGAGGGGGACAAGGAGATTACAATGAGCAGTTCTTC.

In its sample, this clone was seen once. The chain has TRBV7-9 and TRBJ2-7, with 7 nucleotides matching TRBD2. Germline loops: CDR1 SEHNR, CDR2 FQNEAQ (reference sequence). The V gene end was trimmed by 5 bases and the J gene end by 4 bases; junction bases not matched to a gene: 17. The CDR3 spans 17 residues. Here the CDR3 reads CASSHLSRGREAYEQYF. The CDR3 coding sequence is TGTGCCAGCAGCCATCTCTCCCGGGGGAGGGAAGCGTACGAGCAGTACTTC.

The chain recombines TRBV6-5 with TRBJ1-2; 9 bases are a match to TRBD1. V shed 5 bases, J shed 6 bases, and the junction held 10 bases outside the gene matches. The CDR3 is 15 residues long. Germline V gene data show CDR1 as MNHEY and CDR2 as SVGAGI. The CDR3 DNA is TGTGCCAGCAGTCAGACAGGGGGAAAGCGTCATGGCTACACCTTC. It yields the protein CASSQTGGKRHGYTF.

The gene calls are TRBV25-1 and TRBJ1-2; D not resolved. Trimming shortened V by 3 bases and J by 7 bases, and 21 bases separated the two germline ends. From germline, CDR1 is MGHDK and CDR2 SYGVNS. The CDR3 covers 16 residues. The CDR3 spells CASSDPRASGWSGYTF. CDR3 DNA sequence: TGTGCCAGCAGTGACCCCCGGGCGTCGGGATGGAGTGGCTACACCTTC.

The rearrangement joins TRBV9 to TRBJ2-7; TRBD1 might be the D (5 bases). The CDR3 runs 16 residues. CDR1 and CDR2 (germline): SGDLS, YYNGEE. V shed 0 bases and J shed 0 bases, with 13 bases lying between them. CDR3 sequence reads: CASSVGGYNPSYEQYF. The CDR3 DNA sequence: TGTGCCAGCAGCGTAGGGGGCTATAATCCCTCCTACGAGCAGTACTTC.